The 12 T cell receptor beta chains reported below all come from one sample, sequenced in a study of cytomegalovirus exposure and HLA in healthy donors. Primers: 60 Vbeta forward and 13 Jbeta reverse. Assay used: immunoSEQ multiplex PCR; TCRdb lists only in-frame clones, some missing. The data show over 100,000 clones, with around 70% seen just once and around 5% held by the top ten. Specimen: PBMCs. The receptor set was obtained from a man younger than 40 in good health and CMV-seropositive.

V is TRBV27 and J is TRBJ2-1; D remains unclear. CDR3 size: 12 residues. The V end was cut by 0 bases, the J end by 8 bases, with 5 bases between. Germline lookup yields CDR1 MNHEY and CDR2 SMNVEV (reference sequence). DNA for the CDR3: TGTGCCAGCAGTTTATCTCCCGATGAGCAGTTCTTC. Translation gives CASSLSPDEQFF.

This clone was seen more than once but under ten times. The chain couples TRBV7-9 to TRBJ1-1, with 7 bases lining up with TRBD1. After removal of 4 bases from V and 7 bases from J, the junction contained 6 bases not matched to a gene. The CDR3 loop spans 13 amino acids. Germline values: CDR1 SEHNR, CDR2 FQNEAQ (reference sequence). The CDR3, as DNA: TGTGCCAGCAGCTCGACAGGGTGGGATGAAGCTTTCTTT. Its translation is CASSSTGWDEAFF.

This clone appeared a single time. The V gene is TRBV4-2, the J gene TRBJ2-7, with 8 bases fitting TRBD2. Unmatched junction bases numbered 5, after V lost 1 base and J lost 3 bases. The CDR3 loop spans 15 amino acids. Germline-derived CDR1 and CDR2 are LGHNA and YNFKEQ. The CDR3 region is CASSQAAGTSYEQYF. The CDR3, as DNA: TGTGCCAGCAGCCAAGCAGCCGGGACTAGCTACGAGCAGTACTTC.

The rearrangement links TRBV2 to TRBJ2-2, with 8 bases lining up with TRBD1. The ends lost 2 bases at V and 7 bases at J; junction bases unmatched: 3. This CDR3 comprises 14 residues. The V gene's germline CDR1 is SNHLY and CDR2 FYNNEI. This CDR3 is CASSERQGYGELFF. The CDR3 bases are TGTGCCAGCAGTGAAAGACAGGGGTACGGGGAGCTGTTTTTT.

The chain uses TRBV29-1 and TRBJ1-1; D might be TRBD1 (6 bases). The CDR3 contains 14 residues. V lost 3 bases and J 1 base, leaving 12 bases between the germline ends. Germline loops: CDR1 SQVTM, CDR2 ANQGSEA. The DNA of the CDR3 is TGCAGCGTTGATGGGGACACCGGGAACACTGAAGCTTTCTTT. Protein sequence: CSVDGDTGNTEAFF.

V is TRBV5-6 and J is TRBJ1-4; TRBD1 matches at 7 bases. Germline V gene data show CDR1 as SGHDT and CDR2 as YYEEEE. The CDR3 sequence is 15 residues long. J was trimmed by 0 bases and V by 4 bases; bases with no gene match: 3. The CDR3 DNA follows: TGTGCCAGCAGCCCCGGGACAGCAACTAATGAAAAACTGTTTTTT. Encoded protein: CASSPGTATNEKLFF.

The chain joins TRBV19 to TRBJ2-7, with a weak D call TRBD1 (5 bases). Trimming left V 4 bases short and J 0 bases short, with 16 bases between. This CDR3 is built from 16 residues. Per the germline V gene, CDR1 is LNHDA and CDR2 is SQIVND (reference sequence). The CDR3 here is CASSTLGSRDSYEQYF. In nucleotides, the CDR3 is TGTGCCAGTAGTACTCTGGGAAGCAGGGACTCCTACGAGCAGTACTTC. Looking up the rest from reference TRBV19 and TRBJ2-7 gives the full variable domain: DGGITQSPKYLFRKEGQNVTLSCEQNLNHDAMYWYRQDPGQGLRLIYYSQIVNDFQKGDIAEGYSVSREKKESFPLTVTSAQKNPTAFYLCASSTLGSRDSYEQYFGPGTRLTVT.

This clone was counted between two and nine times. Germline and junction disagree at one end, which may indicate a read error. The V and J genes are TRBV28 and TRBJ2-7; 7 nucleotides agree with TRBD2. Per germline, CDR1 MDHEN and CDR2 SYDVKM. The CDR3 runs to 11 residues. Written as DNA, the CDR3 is TGTGCCAGCACCGCGGGGGAAGCTCAGGTCTTC. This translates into CASTAGEAQVF.

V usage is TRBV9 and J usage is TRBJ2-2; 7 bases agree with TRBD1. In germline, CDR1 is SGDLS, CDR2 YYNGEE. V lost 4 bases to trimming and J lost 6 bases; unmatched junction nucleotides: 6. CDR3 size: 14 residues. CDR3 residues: CASSKTGAPGELFF. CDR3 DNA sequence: TGTGCCAGCAGCAAAACAGGGGCCCCCGGGGAGCTGTTTTTT.

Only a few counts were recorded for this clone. The CDR3 region has the DNA TGTGCCAGCAGAACAACAGGGAGCTCCTACAATGAGCAGTTCTTC. This sequence encodes CASRTTGSSYNEQFF. This chain connects TRBV6-5 to TRBJ2-1; tentatively, D is TRBD1 (6 bases). The CDR3 has 15 residues. CDR1 is MNHEY, CDR2 SVGAGI, per germline. Deletions cut 6 bases from V and 0 bases from J, with 12 bases between.

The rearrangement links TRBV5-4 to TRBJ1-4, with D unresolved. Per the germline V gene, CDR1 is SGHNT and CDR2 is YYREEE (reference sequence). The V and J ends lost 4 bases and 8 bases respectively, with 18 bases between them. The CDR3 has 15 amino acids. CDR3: CASSLTGEGREKLFF. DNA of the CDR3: TGTGCCAGCAGCCTGACCGGGGAAGGAAGAGAAAAACTGTTTTTT. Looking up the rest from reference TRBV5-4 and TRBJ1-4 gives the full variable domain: ETGVTQSPTHLIKTRGQQVTLRCSSQSGHNTVSWYQQALGQGPQFIFQYYREEENGRGNFPPRFSGLQFPNYSSELNVNALELDDSALYLCASSLTGEGREKLFFGSGTQLSVL.

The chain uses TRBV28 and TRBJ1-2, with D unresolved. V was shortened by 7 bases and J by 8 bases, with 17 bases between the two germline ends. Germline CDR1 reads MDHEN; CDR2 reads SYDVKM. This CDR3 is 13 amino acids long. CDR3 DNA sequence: TGTGCCAGCACCGAGAGGATAGGTACCGGCTACACCTTC. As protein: CASTERIGTGYTF.